The subject of this entry is one T cell receptor beta chain. Its antigen target is currently unknown. Base qualities were left out, and no much larger clone turns up one base away. Library creation used the immunoSEQ multiplex PCR assay. DNA from the cultured and isolated CD4+ T cells underwent TCR beta CDR3 sequencing. In the authors' own workflow: Non-productive TCR sequences were removed, reads were trimmed to the CDR3 region, and CDR3s of at least 7 amino acids were retained. The MANAFEST web app was used to pick out antigen-specific clonotypes by comparing their expansion in peptide wells with that in reference cultures. Positive clones required FDR<0.05 expansion versus reference and all other wells, odds ratio above 5, and frequency above 0.1% in two replicate wells. A clonotype was called cross-reactive if it was significantly expanded both in SARS-CoV-2 spike wells and in at least one common cold coronavirus spike condition. CDR3 similarity was assessed by Levenshtein distance with the stringdist R package, and unrooted trees were built with ape in R 3.6.1. In its TCRdb copy, this immuneACCESS table keeps in-frame sequences only and misses some clones. Where compared with another copy, unresolved V genes explain less than half of these, and the others have no known cause. From that table come the V and J calls and clone size; the DNA was used to work out D and trimming. The sample data list some 79,000 clones, and approximately 81% of these were observed just once. The top ten hold roughly 1.7% of the sample.

These data originate in a study of vaccination effects on CD4 cells after COVID-19 (dated by TCRdb to the early 2020s). Notes on the research overall: Participants received two doses of either the BNT162b2 or the mRNA-1273 mRNA SARS-CoV-2 vaccine. SARS-CoV-2 spike-specific CD4+ TCR repertoires from before and after mRNA vaccination were compared in COVID-19 convalescent patients and in infection-naive vaccine recipients. A total of 10 COVID-19 convalescent patients and a few SARS-CoV-2-naive healthy vaccine recipients were included in the full study. The Oncomine TCR Beta short-read assay on an Illumina iSeq 100 was used to sequence cultures from other donors in the study.

V gives up 6 bases and J gives up 6 bases, and the segment between their germline ends measures 18 bases. The CDR1 and CDR2 encoded by the germline V gene are SGHRS and YFSETQ. Spanning cysteine to phenylalanine, the CDR3 consists of 14 amino acids. Only the CDR3 DNA is retained, 42 bases long and in frame from the first base. To identify antigen-specific CD4+ T cell clonotypes by their expansion, the ViraFEST assay first stimulated PBMC with viral peptide pools and then applied TCR sequencing. After around ten days of culture, CD4+ T cells were isolated with the EasySep CD4+ T cell isolation kit. Healthy vaccine recipients had no prior SARS-CoV-2 infection, confirmed by negative nucleocapsid antibodies before and after vaccination. Each well held two million PBMC cultured in IMDM containing approximately 5.2% human AB serum, 8 to 10 IU/ml IL-2 and gentamicin, along with approximately 10 ug/ml peptides. On days 3 and 7, half of the culture medium was replaced with fresh IL-2-containing medium. Each peptide stimulation condition was cultured in triplicate wells unless otherwise noted. Using Ficoll-Paque Plus gradient centrifugation, PBMC were separated from whole blood and then either used fresh or cryopreserved at -140C. The overlapping peptide pools covered the spike proteins of SARS-CoV-2 and of the common cold coronaviruses HCoV-NL63, HCoV-OC43 and HCoV-229E. Genomic DNA was extracted from cultured CD4+ T cells with the QIAamp micro DNA kit.

Study-wide conclusions, independent of this receptor: In healthy vaccine recipients, vaccine-induced clones were almost all SARS-CoV-2 mono-reactive, with only 1 of 255 cross-reactive with common cold coronaviruses. The study was limited by a small number of convalescent patients, and early post-infection timepoints were lacking. Marked clonal contraction was observed in both infection-induced and vaccine-induced clones at late post-vaccination timepoints, consistent with waning T cell responses.

The receptor comes from a human donor who received a COVID-19 vaccine. Sequenced material: CD4+ T cells from PBMCs cultured with HCoV-229E spike peptides, taken before COVID-19 vaccination. Reading the label with the study, this specimen's cell subset or site is: HCoV-229E spike overlapping peptide pool stimulation. In this chain, TRBV5-1 is recombined with TRBJ1-2, and possibly TRBD1, on 6 matching bases. The nucleotides read TGCGCCAGCACCCCGGGGGGGGCGTTCCATGGCTACACCTTC. It specifies CASTPGGAFHGYTF.